The 25 T cell receptor beta chains in this list originate from one sample, sequenced in a study of cytomegalovirus exposure and HLA in healthy donors. PCR amplification relied on 60 Vbeta primers (plus 13 Jbeta primers). The table came from immunoSEQ multiplex PCR; TCRdb's copy has only in-frame clones and leaves some out. The sample lists about 200,000 clones, 76% occurring once. The specimen was PBMCs. The receptors were gathered from a young man in good health and CMV-seronegative.

The rearrangement uses TRBV19 and TRBJ1-1; D is possibly TRBD1 (6 bases). The CDR3 runs 13 residues. Germline assignment: CDR1 LNHDA and CDR2 SQIVND (reference sequence). Trimming took off 7 bases at V and 6 bases at J, with 15 bases between the two ends. For the CDR3, the DNA is TGTGCCAGTACCTCAAGGGGGGGTCCTGAAGCTTTCTTT. Translated: CASTSRGGPEAFF.

In DNA form, the CDR3 reads TGTGCCAGTAGATTGGGACAGGTGAACACTGAAGCTTTCTTT. This translates into CASRLGQVNTEAFF. The rearrangement links TRBV19 to TRBJ1-1; 8 bases agree with TRBD1. Trimming took 6 bases from V and 0 from J; bases not matched to a gene: 3. The CDR3 length is 14 residues. The V gene's germline CDR1 is LNHDA and CDR2 SQIVND (reference sequence).

The chain uses TRBV10-3 and TRBJ2-7, with TRBD2 matching over 14 bases. The CDR3 is 17 residues long. J was trimmed by 5 bases and V by 6 bases; bases with no gene match: 12. The germline gives CDR1 ENHRY, CDR2 SYGVKD. This CDR3 is CAISGIGLAGGSDEQYF. Written as DNA, the CDR3 is TGTGCCATCAGCGGGATAGGACTAGCGGGAGGTTCAGACGAGCAGTACTTC.

The V and J genes are TRBV29-1 and TRBJ1-1, with D maybe TRBD1 (5 bases). The CDR3 spans 15 residues. CDR1 SQVTM and CDR2 ANQGSEA come from the germline V gene. V lost 4 bases, J lost 5 bases, and 20 bases lay in between. DNA of the CDR3: TGCAGCGTTGGGGGGGGGTTTCTGGGGGGAACTGAAGCTTTCTTT. Translation gives CSVGGGFLGGTEAFF.

J is TRBJ2-7 and V is TRBV6-1; D gene ambiguous. Germline V gene lookup returns CDR1 MNHNS and CDR2 SASEGT. Trimming removed 4 bases at V and 0 bases at J, with 13 bases between. CDR3 length: 15 amino acids. Here the CDR3 reads CASSVALGSSYEQYF. The CDR3 bases are TGTGCCAGCAGTGTGGCCTTGGGCAGCTCCTACGAGCAGTACTTC.

The chain combines TRBV13 with TRBJ2-5; maybe TRBD2 (5 bases). The CDR3 is 17 residues long. The V end lost 1 base, the J end lost 5 bases, and 20 bases lay between the germline ends. The germline V gene encodes CDR1 PRHDT and CDR2 FYEKMQ (reference sequence). The CDR3 region has the DNA TGTGCCAGCAGCTTAGTCGCGAATTCCGGGGAACGGGAGACCCAGTACTTC. It encodes CASSLVANSGERETQYF.

This CDR3 reads CSVDIPSGSGEQFF. The CDR3 DNA follows: TGCAGCGTTGATATCCCTAGCGGGAGTGGTGAGCAGTTCTTC. The rearrangement links TRBV29-1 to TRBJ2-1; 10 bases align to TRBD2. The trim removed 3 bases at V and 9 bases at J, leaving 8 bases unmatched. The CDR3 has 14 residues. Germline CDR1 is SQVTM and CDR2 is ANQGSEA.

The chain combines TRBV7-9 with TRBJ2-7; D call uncertain. The ends were cut back, 2 bases at V and 3 bases at J, with 11 bases in the middle. This CDR3 is built from 14 residues. Germline values: CDR1 SEHNR, CDR2 FQNEAQ (reference sequence). The CDR3 nucleotides are TGTGCCAGCAGCTTATTCGGTGAAAACTACGAGCAGTACTTC. Its protein is CASSLFGENYEQYF.

V and J are TRBV5-4 and TRBJ2-5, with D possibly being TRBD2 (6 bases). V was pared by 5 bases and J by 11 bases, with 16 bases between. CDR1 and CDR2 from the germline V gene are SGHNT and YYREEE (reference sequence). CDR3 length: 12 residues. CDR3 sequence reads: CASSPSGREQYF. CDR3 coding DNA: TGTGCCAGCAGTCCCAGCGGTCGGGAGCAGTACTTC.

This clone has a handful of counts. The chain recombines TRBV7-9 with TRBJ2-7; possible D gene TRBD1, 7 bases. Trimming took off 5 bases at V and 0 bases at J, with 11 bases between the two ends. The CDR3 has 14 residues. Germline V CDR1 and CDR2: SEHNR, FQNEAQ (reference sequence). Here the CDR3 DNA reads TGTGCCAGCAGCCAGGGGGGCTCCTCCTACGAGCAGTACTTC. The encoded protein is CASSQGGSSYEQYF.

V and J are TRBV7-8 and TRBJ1-1; 7 bases fit TRBD1. J was trimmed by 4 bases and V by 4 bases; bases with no gene match: 9. Germline values: CDR1 SGHVS, CDR2 FQNEAQ. There are 15 residues in the CDR3. CDR3 nucleotides: TGTGCCAGCAGCTCACAGGGGACCGGGAGCACTGAAGCTTTCTTT. Protein: CASSSQGTGSTEAFF.

The chain joins TRBV27 to TRBJ2-2; 7 bases are shared with TRBD1. The CDR3 covers 15 residues. Per germline, CDR1 MNHEY and CDR2 SMNVEV (reference sequence). The ends lost 5 bases at V and 4 bases at J; junction bases unmatched: 7. The CDR3 reads CASSVPPGGTGELFF. The CDR3 coding sequence is TGTGCCAGCAGTGTCCCCCCAGGGGGCACCGGGGAGCTGTTTTTT.

The chain uses TRBV19 and TRBJ2-1; no clear D gene. The CDR3 has 16 residues. Per the germline V gene, CDR1 is LNHDA and CDR2 is SQIVND (reference sequence). V lost 4 bases to trimming and J lost 4 bases, with 17 bases between them. CDR3 in amino acids: CASSRAEIHWYNEQFF. CDR3 nucleotides: TGTGCCAGTAGTAGAGCCGAGATCCACTGGTACAATGAGCAGTTCTTC.

This chain joins TRBV2 and TRBJ1-4; D gene uncertain. The germline V and J ends were trimmed by 2 bases and 7 bases, with 14 bases remaining between them. Germline V gene lookup returns CDR1 SNHLY and CDR2 FYNNEI. This CDR3 is 15 amino acids long. In DNA form, the CDR3 reads TGTGCCAGCAGTGAAAAAGGCCCAACGGGTGAAAAACTGTTTTTT. Translating gives CASSEKGPTGEKLFF.

This clone was found a few times. The chain combines TRBV12-1 with TRBJ2-7; the tabulated D call, TRBD2, remains unverified against the DNA. TRBV12-1 is noted as a pseudogene. The CDR3 runs 14 residues. This CDR3 reads CASSFEDYSYEQYF. The DNA of the CDR3 is TGTGCCAGCAGCTTTGAGGACTACTCCTACGAGCAGTACTTC.

The chain links TRBV14 to TRBJ2-2; 7 bases fit TRBD2. The CDR3 sequence is 15 residues long. V was pared by 8 bases and J by 0 bases, with 6 bases of the junction left unmatched. The germline CDR1 and CDR2 sequences are SGHDN and FVKESK. The CDR3 sequence: CASRRAGTNTGELFF. Written as DNA, the CDR3 is TGTGCCAGCCGACGAGCGGGAACGAACACCGGGGAGCTGTTTTTT.

The chain couples TRBV10-3 to TRBJ2-2; unclear D gene. The CDR3 covers 14 residues. V shed 2 bases and J shed 3 bases, with 7 bases lying between them. In germline, CDR1 is ENHRY, CDR2 SYGVKD. CDR3 nucleotide sequence: TGTGCCATCAGTGAGATTACTGACACCGGGGAGCTGTTTTTT. Translating it yields CAISEITDTGELFF.

The chain couples TRBV5-4 to TRBJ2-7, with 8 positions matching TRBD1. V shed 4 bases, J shed 3 bases, and the junction held 6 bases outside the gene matches. Looked up from germline, CDR1 is SGHNT and CDR2 is YYREEE (reference sequence). This CDR3 has 14 amino acids. CDR3 bases: TGTGCCAGCAGCCTCCGACAGGGGTTCTACGAGCAGTACTTC. It encodes CASSLRQGFYEQYF. Full variable domain (missing parts from reference TRBV5-4 and TRBJ2-7): ETGVTQSPTHLIKTRGQQVTLRCSSQSGHNTVSWYQQALGQGPQFIFQYYREEENGRGNFPPRFSGLQFPNYSSELNVNALELDDSALYLCASSLRQGFYEQYFGPGTRLTVT.

V gene TRBV19 combines with J gene TRBJ1-1; TRBD1 might be the D (6 bases). The CDR3 is 13 amino acids. Germline V gives CDR1 LNHDA, CDR2 SQIVND (reference sequence). V shed 8 bases and J shed 1 base, with 11 bases lying between them. The DNA for the CDR3 is TGTGCCAGTCAGGGGACACCGAACACTGAAGCTTTCTTT. Residues: CASQGTPNTEAFF.

The rearrangement uses TRBV29-1 and TRBJ1-1, with 8 bases that match TRBD1. The CDR3 extends over 14 amino acids. After removal of 4 bases from V and 1 base from J, the junction contained 5 bases not matched to a gene. Germline V gene lookup returns CDR1 SQVTM and CDR2 ANQGSEA. The CDR3 region is CSVVQGASNTEAFF. The CDR3 DNA follows: TGCAGCGTTGTTCAGGGGGCCTCGAACACTGAAGCTTTCTTT.

V and J are TRBV6-5 and TRBJ2-7; the D gene is possibly TRBD1 (5 bases). The length of the CDR3 is 13 residues. Germline CDR1 MNHEY, CDR2 SVGAGI. V shed 5 bases and J shed 6 bases, with 14 bases lying between them. This CDR3 reads CASSDSPRGEQYF. The CDR3 DNA is TGTGCCAGCAGTGACAGCCCTAGGGGCGAGCAGTACTTC.

The CDR3 sequence is CASSGGIGSYEQYF. The CDR3 bases are TGTGCCAGCTCAGGCGGGATCGGGTCCTACGAGCAGTACTTC. This sequence joins TRBV14 and TRBJ2-7; possible D gene TRBD2, 6 bases. This CDR3 comprises 14 residues. Between the trimmed V and J ends, which lost 8 bases and 1 base, there was a span of 15 bases. The germline gives CDR1 SGHDN, CDR2 FVKESK.

This chain joins TRBV28 and TRBJ2-1; 13 bases are a match to TRBD2. V lost 1 base to trimming and J lost 7 bases; unmatched junction nucleotides: 4. The CDR3 sequence is 16 residues long. Germline lookup yields CDR1 MDHEN and CDR2 SYDVKM. Here the CDR3 reads CASSLLGTSGINEQFF. CDR3 in DNA: TGTGCCAGCAGTTTATTGGGGACTAGCGGGATTAATGAGCAGTTCTTC. Variable domain in full (rest from reference TRBV28 and TRBJ2-1): DVKVTQSSRYLVKRTGEKVFLECVQDMDHENMFWYRQDPGLGLRLIYFSYDVKMKEKGDIPEGYSVSREKKERFSLILESASTNQTSMYLCASSLLGTSGINEQFFGPGTRLTVL.

The genes are TRBV25-1 and TRBJ2-3; D unclear. Germline assignment: CDR1 MGHDK and CDR2 SYGVNS. The CDR3 is 14 residues long. V was pared by 3 bases and J by 2 bases, with 9 bases between. This CDR3 is CASSDAGVTDTQYF. The CDR3 DNA reads as TGTGCCAGCAGTGATGCAGGCGTCACAGATACGCAGTATTTT. Using reference TRBV25-1 and TRBJ2-3 for the parts outside the CDR3, the full variable domain is EADIYQTPRYLVIGTGKKITLECSQTMGHDKMYWYQQDPGMELHLIHYSYGVNSTEKGDLSSESTVSRIRTEHFPLTLESARPSHTSQYLCASSDAGVTDTQYFGPGTRLTVL.

This chain joins TRBV5-1 and TRBJ1-2; TRBD1 is a possible D gene (6 bases). The CDR3 contains 15 residues. V was pared by 1 base and J by 2 bases, with 12 bases between. Germline lookup yields CDR1 SGHRS and CDR2 YFSETQ. The CDR3 coding sequence is TGCGCCAGCAGCTTGATTGGACAGACAAACTATGGCTACACCTTC. Translated, it gives CASSLIGQTNYGYTF. Full variable domain (outside the CDR3, taken from reference TRBV5-1 and TRBJ1-2): KAGVTQTPRYLIKTRGQQVTLSCSPISGHRSVSWYQQTPGQGLQFLFEYFSETQRNKGNFPGRFSGRQFSNSRSEMNVSTLELGDSALYLCASSLIGQTNYGYTFGSGTRLTVV.